A selection of T cell receptor beta chains follows, all from one sample in a study of cytomegalovirus exposure and HLA in healthy donors. Data came from immunoSEQ multiplex PCR; TCRdb stores just in-frame clones and leaves some out. This table lists around 110,000 clones. The sequenced sample consisted of PBMCs. Receptors were obtained from a man between 35 and 55 years old in good health and CMV-seropositive. Each CDR3 is given without its conserved first and last residue.

V gene	J gene	CDR3 protein
TRBV25-1	TRBJ1-5	ASRPQGFDQPQH
TRBV7-9	TRBJ1-2	ASSLPGTGQNGYT
TRBV11-2	TRBJ1-1	ASSPRQGGEDTEAF
TRBV28	TRBJ2-7	ASRPNLPGQGTYEQY
TRBV5-1	TRBJ1-6	ASSSGTGVSPLH
TRBV4-1	TRBJ2-6	ASSQRAAFSSGANVLT
TRBV7-3	TRBJ2-1	ASSLGVGFYNEQF
TRBV9	TRBJ2-2	ASSPKREAVTGELF
TRBV29-1	TRBJ2-1	SVEASGNEQF
TRBV7-9	TRBJ1-2	ASSLDNTIRGYT
TRBV5-8	TRBJ2-1	ASSRNGLAGGSSYNEQF
TRBV10-3	TRBJ2-2	AISGTSGANTGELF
TRBV30	TRBJ1-4	AWTSRGSLGEKLF
TRBV14	TRBJ1-1	ANGPGSTEAF
TRBV5-1	TRBJ1-2	ASSLDRTSNYGYT
TRBV10-2	TRBJ2-3	ASSSLALTDTQY
TRBV18	TRBJ2-1	ASSETGDEQF
TRBV5-6	TRBJ2-4	ASSSTAGGLQNIQY
TRBV19	TRBJ1-1	ASNIGGRTEAF
TRBV28	TRBJ2-7	ASSLAGGYEQY
TRBV4-1	TRBJ2-1	ASSQEWGRRHNEQF
TRBV7-9	TRBJ2-7	ASSSPGTGLYEQY
TRBV5-8	TRBJ2-1	ASSYNHGSGGHEQF
TRBV27	TRBJ1-5	ASSPEGALRPQH
TRBV28	TRBJ1-2	ASSSPGGYGYT
TRBV4-2	TRBJ2-1	ASSQKTGGREQF
TRBV27	TRBJ1-3	ASSLQQGGNTIY
TRBV25-1	TRBJ2-3	ASSESLAGRGDTQY
TRBV30	TRBJ2-3	ASGVGGREDTQY
TRBV7-3	TRBJ2-1	ASSLAANSYNEQF
TRBV11-2	TRBJ2-5	ASSLDVGTGGETQY
TRBV4-1	TRBJ2-7	ASSRALGETYEQY
TRBV11-2	TRBJ2-3	ASRRPFRRDRGSHTQY
TRBV7-9	TRBJ1-5	ASSRDSNQPQH
TRBV7-9	TRBJ2-5	ASSLVRLAGGIQETQY
TRBV10-2	TRBJ2-7	ASSEQDRQGAYEQY
TRBV28	TRBJ1-1	ASSLYPKSMNTEAF
TRBV27	TRBJ2-1	ASSTTPGLYNEQF
TRBV27	TRBJ1-2	ASSKGTGEGYT
TRBV6-5	TRBJ2-7	ASSLRLAYEQY
TRBV27	TRBJ1-2	ASSSLGKAGGYT
TRBV7-3	TRBJ2-2	ASSLTELAGVTGELF
TRBV5-4	TRBJ2-1	ASSTTVNEQF
TRBV15	TRBJ1-2	ATSRGQASYGYT
TRBV30	TRBJ1-2	AWSSFYGYT
TRBV11-2	TRBJ1-2	ASSLDRATYGYT
TRBV7-8	TRBJ2-2	ASSSANTGELF
TRBV19	TRBJ2-3	ASSMIQADTQY